This T cell receptor beta chain was identified in a study of cytomegalovirus exposure and HLA in healthy donors (dated by TCRdb to the late 2010s). Broadly, across the study: According to an earlier analysis of several hundred of the donors, about 180 million T cells yielded roughly 110 million unique TCR beta sequences and less than 300 Gb of sequence data. Approximately 300 gigabases of sequencing data and tens of millions of unique TCR sequences made up an early release that covered around 640 HLA-typed donors. Of the 300 to 500 genotyped donors, 65% to 90% were placed in the genetic ancestry cluster associated with self-reported Caucasian donors. The study aimed to test whether signatures of past pathogen exposure could be identified by cataloging public T cell receptors. Using immunosequencing, the study profiled T cell repertoires from 500 to 800 subjects and related those repertoires to cytomegalovirus serostatus. In addition to the first cohort of approximately 670 subjects, a separate validation cohort of 120 different subjects was used. The study combined high-throughput TCR immunosequencing, statistical association of individual TCRs with disease status, and machine learning to predict cytomegalovirus infection status. A later analysis re-examined previously published TCR beta repertoires from just over 650 donors and added high-resolution HLA genotyping to investigate patterns of TCR occurrence. The later analysis used no new phenotypic data to find candidate immune exposures, relying instead on TCR beta sequences and their occurrence across donors. An earlier analysis of 587 of the donors used high-throughput TCR beta sequencing to judge whether each TCR beta V gene segment behaved as functional or pseudogenic. Donor age, sex, ethnicity and CMV serostatus were compiled alongside the repertoire data. In a later genetic analysis, genome-wide SNP genotypes for about 65% of the 666 donors were used, and that subset was treated as a discovery cohort. Every repertoire in the discovery cohort had been generated on one and the same sequencing platform. HLA typing included class I and class II loci at four-digit resolution. Typing coverage differed by locus: A, B, C, DRB1 and DQB1 were typed in roughly 629-640 donors, DQA1 in about 550, DPA1 in some 610, and DPB1 in just under 480. Because of strong linkage in the cohort, four to six DR-DQ haplotypes were treated as single units for association and clustering. Among 300 to 450 genotyped donors of the cohort, an average of approximately 240,000 unique TCR beta nucleotide sequences were sequenced per donor, roughly a sixth of them non-productive. The study at large found these results: Because HLA typing was missing for some donors at each locus, association tests included only the typed subset. The sequencing pipeline was judged likely to have produced a cluster of highly shared sequence variants as a technical artifact. The cohort was sequenced for TCR beta chains only, and without alpha or paired-chain data the features that could be detected were limited. The presence/absence analyses assumed that sequencing depth was roughly uniform across donors, and that assumption may not be true. In a later analysis, HLA-associated TCR beta chains were found to be more clonally expanded and to have lower generation probabilities than equally common non-associated chains. According to a later analysis, most CMV-associated TCR beta chains appeared to be HLA-restricted, and the HLA associations seemed to be driven largely by CMV exposure. V-gene and J-gene trimming of TCR beta chains was associated with a missense DCLRE1C variant in a later genetic analysis, and the association was replicated in an independent cohort. A later analysis reported that several top co-occurrence clusters appeared linked to parvovirus B19, influenza, CMV and Epstein-Barr virus. A further reported finding was that TCR beta sequences accurately predicted the HLA-A and HLA-B alleles for most subjects in the first cohort. The study gave a list of around 170 TCR beta chains associated with cytomegalovirus. According to a later analysis, TCR association rates differed among HLA loci, with DRB1 alleles showing the most associated TCRs and HLA-C alleles showing the fewest. In an earlier analysis of under 600 of the donors, most TCR beta V segments were observed in productive rearrangements about 87% or about 30% of the time, broadly matching IMGT annotations. Correlated functional status among segregating V segments might be attributable to linkage disequilibrium, but an unknown experimental factor could not be ruled out. At a false discovery rate of 0.05, a later analysis linked around 17,000 TCR beta sequences to specific HLA alleles. The only immune exposure information available for the cohort was CMV serostatus. Assigning TCR associations to individual alleles was difficult when HLA alleles, especially DR and DQ, strongly co-occurred. Because counts were too low, roughly 18 rarely observed V segments, including chromosome 9 orphons, were left out of the earlier analysis of approximately 580 of the donors. Most TCR sequences were seen in very few donors, while some public TCRs were found in many individuals. Three of the identified cytomegalovirus-associated TCR beta chains were confirmed in vitro to be specific for cytomegalovirus antigens. In a later genetic analysis, fewer N-insertions in productive TCRs were reported among donors in an Asian-associated ancestry cluster than the roughly 640-donor mean. The authors suggested that the approach could potentially be extended to other disease states and immunological phenotypes. Cytomegalovirus status was reported to be diagnosed by the classifier with high specificity and sensitivity in both the original and validation cohorts.

Details on this clone: Its recognized antigen is unknown.

In total, just over 650 healthy bone marrow donors made up the cohort. Cohort members were all nominally healthy when sampled, although unrecorded immune exposures were likely present. The donor tested CMV seronegative and was one of the 352 seronegative cohort members. Every donor gave a peripheral blood sample, and the peripheral blood mononuclear cells from that sample were used for TCR beta sequencing. Genomic DNA extraction from the blood cell samples was performed with the Qiagen DNeasy Blood Extraction Kit. The library came from the immunoSEQ multiplex PCR assay. For the multiplex PCR, a mixture combining 60 forward primers for TCR Vbeta segments and 13 reverse primers for TCR Jbeta segments was used. Amplification of the CDR3 region of rearranged TCR beta genes was performed with a multiplex PCR assay on genomic DNA. The amplified TCR beta libraries were sequenced on the Illumina HiSeq System as 87-base-pair reads. The paper's processing steps were these. In a later analysis, some 80 million unique TCR beta chains were counted across the roughly 670 repertoires, and around 10 million of these chains were shared by at least two donors. Raw reads were error-corrected and collapsed into unique sequences by a nearest-neighbor algorithm in which closely related sequences were merged to remove PCR and sequencing errors. CDR3 sequences were aligned to IMGT reference sequences to assign V, D and J gene segments. For a sequence to be retained, at least a six-nucleotide match to both a V gene segment and a J gene segment was required. A rearrangement was called productive if the CDR3 had no stop codons and remained in frame with V and J, and every other rearrangement was called non-productive. CDR3 was defined according to IMGT convention as the region running from the second conserved V-encoded cysteine to the conserved J-encoded phenylalanine. The earlier analysis of a few hundred of the donors excluded any sequence lacking an unambiguous match to a single V gene segment. In an earlier analysis of roughly 500 of the donors, V segments were called functional above 56.7% productive rearrangements and were called segregating when the between-donor standard deviation exceeded 5%. A statistical classification framework was built to diagnose cytomegalovirus status from the catalog of TCR beta chain sequences. A later analysis assigned V and J genes by comparing TCR nucleotide sequences with IMGT/GENE-DB human TR gene sequences. Using the TCRdist pipeline, a later analysis assigned CDR3 sequences along with most-parsimonious VDJ recombination scenarios. A later analysis defined each TCR beta chain by its CDR3 amino acid sequence plus V-gene family, and excluded reads lacking a unique V-gene family. A later analysis removed nearly 600 highly shared, low-generation-probability nucleotide sequences to deal with suspected cross-contamination and a sequencing artifact. In a later analysis, a clonal expansion index for each public chain was calculated from normalized within-repertoire ranks of inferred template counts. A later analysis computed generation probabilities with a VDJ recombination model fitted to out-of-frame rearrangements, and checked the results against IGoR. A later analysis scored TCR-TCR, TCR-HLA and TCR-CMV co-occurrence with hypergeometric tests, applying a repertoire-size bias correction to TCR pairs. To estimate false discovery rates, a later analysis permuted the HLA or CMV assignments 20 times. A later analysis grouped co-occurring TCRs with DBSCAN, adding TCRdist sequence similarity when clustering within HLA-allele-positive subsets. Co-occurrence clustering excluded repertoires with fewer than 30,000 or more than 120,000 public chains, plus five with anomalous nucleotide sharing. What TCRdb holds here is the immuneACCESS table cut down to in-frame rearrangements. Part of the clones is not present; checked against another copy, under half of the missing clones reflect an unresolved V gene, and the others are unexplained. The DNA was the basis for D and trimming; V, J and clone size are from that table. The sample's table covers 180,000 or so clones. 0.74% of the sample comes from the top ten.

Source material: PBMCs. This clonotype originated in a boy aged 10-17 years in good health and CMV-seronegative.

The CDR3 amino acid sequence is: CASSFGRQETQYF. In nucleotides, the sequence is TGTGCCAGCAGCTTTGGGAGGCAGGAGACCCAGTACTTC. This receptor chain uses TRBV5-6 and TRBJ2-5, with TRBD2 perhaps the D gene, on 6 matching bases. Taken from cysteine to phenylalanine, the CDR3 has 13 residues. The read is trimmed to its CDR3 DNA, 39 bases read in frame from base 1. V and J lose 2 bases and 5 bases, and a span of 10 bases separates them. CDR1 and CDR2 are read off the germline V gene as SGHDT and YYEEEE. With all but the CDR3 taken from the reference TRBV5-6 and TRBJ2-5 genes, the full variable domain is: DAGVTQSPTHLIKTRGQQVTLRCSPKSGHDTVSWYQQALGQGPQFIFQYYEEEERQRGNFPDRFSGHQFPNYSSELNVNALLLGDSALYLCASSFGRQETQYFGPGTRLLVL.